One sample yielded the 28 T cell receptor beta chains listed below, sequenced in a study of cytomegalovirus exposure and HLA in healthy donors (dated by TCRdb to about 2017). To prepare the library, the immunoSEQ multiplex PCR assay was applied. For the multiplex PCR, a mixture combining 60 forward primers for TCR Vbeta segments and 13 reverse primers for TCR Jbeta segments was used. Sourced from immuneACCESS, this table was stored by TCRdb with only in-frame sequences that have V and J called. A share of the clones is absent; for the studies checked, an unresolved V gene accounts for under half, and the remainder has no known explanation. The sample table contains fewer than 200,000 clones; only one count was recorded for less than 80% of them. The ten biggest clones cover less than 0.9% of the sample. Material for sequencing was PBMCs. The receptors here all came from a female donor in good health and CMV-seronegative.

The chain couples TRBV28 to TRBJ1-1, with no clear D. CDR3 length: 9 residues. CDR1 and CDR2 from the germline V gene are MDHEN and SYDVKM. CDR3 coding DNA: TGTGCATCGGGTACTGGGGCTTTCTTT. Translating it yields CASGTGAFF. Supplemented by reference TRBV28 and TRBJ1-1, the full variable domain reads DVKVTQSSRYLVKRTGEKVFLECVQDMDHENMFWYRQDPGLGLRLIYFSYDVKMKEKGDIPEGYSVSREKKERFSLILESASTNQTSMYLCASGTGAFFGQGTRLTVV.

This chain uses TRBV5-4 with TRBJ2-1; 11 nucleotides line up with TRBD1. The ends lost 3 bases at V and 10 bases at J; junction bases unmatched: 9. Germline CDR1 reads SGHNT; CDR2 reads YYREEE (reference sequence). CDR3 length: 15 residues. As DNA, the CDR3 is TGTGCCAGCAGCTCCTGGACAGGGGGCGGGAGGGAGCAGTTCTTC. Amino acids: CASSSWTGGGREQFF.

The chain carries TRBV5-1 and TRBJ2-3; D perhaps matches TRBD1 (7 bases). The germline V gene encodes CDR1 SGHRS and CDR2 YFSETQ. The length of the CDR3 is 16 residues. The V end lost 0 bases, the J end lost 4 bases, and 15 bases lay between the germline ends. In DNA form, the CDR3 reads TGCGCCAGCAGCTTGGGAAACAGGGGAGGCGCAGATACGCAGTATTTT. Protein: CASSLGNRGGADTQYF. The full variable domain, completed using reference TRBV5-1 and TRBJ2-3, is KAGVTQTPRYLIKTRGQQVTLSCSPISGHRSVSWYQQTPGQGLQFLFEYFSETQRNKGNFPGRFSGRQFSNSRSEMNVSTLELGDSALYLCASSLGNRGGADTQYFGPGTRLTVL.

The chain recombines TRBV30 with TRBJ1-1, with a possible D match to TRBD1 (5 bases). Germline-derived CDR1 and CDR2 are GTSNPN and SVGIG (reference sequence). The germline V and J ends were trimmed by 5 bases and 1 base, with 8 bases remaining between them. The CDR3 is 12 amino acids. The CDR3 nucleotides read TGTGCCTGGGACGACAGGAACACTGAAGCTTTCTTT. It translates to CAWDDRNTEAFF.

This clone showed up just once. This chain connects TRBV4-2 to TRBJ2-7; D possibly corresponds to TRBD2 (5 bases). V lost 0 bases and J lost 9, with 12 bases in between. The CDR3 is made up of 13 amino acids. Germline V lookup: CDR1 LGHNA, CDR2 YNFKEQ. The CDR3 spells CASSQERLEGQYF. In DNA form, the CDR3 reads TGTGCCAGCAGCCAAGAACGTCTAGAGGGGCAGTACTTC.

CDR3 DNA sequence: TGTGCCAGTAGTAGAGGGCAGGGGGCGCCCCCTCATTCGGCCCAGCATTTT. This encodes CASSRGQGAPPHSAQHF. This chain joins TRBV19 and TRBJ1-5; 8 positions agree with TRBD1. V lost 4 bases and J lost 11; bases outside the gene matches: 19. This CDR3 is 17 amino acids long. Germline V gene sequence: CDR1 LNHDA, CDR2 SQIVND (reference sequence).

This clone was counted between two and nine times. CDR3 loop: CAIRIRESYNEQFF. Here the CDR3 DNA reads TGTGCCATCAGGATCCGGGAATCCTACAATGAGCAGTTCTTC. The V and J genes are TRBV10-3 and TRBJ2-1, with D possibly TRBD2 on 5 matching bases. The ends were cut back, 6 bases at V and 1 base at J, with 10 bases in the middle. This CDR3 is 14 amino acids long. CDR1 is ENHRY and CDR2 is SYGVKD in the germline V gene.

Regarding this clone: The junction and the germline gene differ at one end; a read error may be behind it. The sample holds other DNA sequences that translate to the same CDR3. The chain joins TRBV30 to TRBJ1-1; 12 positions agree with TRBD1. CDR1 and CDR2 (germline): GTSNPN, SVGIG (reference sequence). CDR3 length equals 11 residues. CDR3 sequence: CAGTGGTEAFF. CDR3 DNA sequence: TGTGCCGGGACAGGGGGCACTGAGGCTTTCTTT.

V gene TRBV5-1 combines with J gene TRBJ1-1, with D perhaps TRBD1 (6 bases). With 4 bases removed from V and 1 base from J, the gap between germline ends came to 14 bases. The germline V gene encodes CDR1 SGHRS and CDR2 YFSETQ. CDR3 length: 15 residues. CDR3 DNA sequence: TGCGCCAGCAGCAGGGGGAATTTGGGGAACACTGAAGCTTTCTTT. It specifies CASSRGNLGNTEAFF.

The gene calls are TRBV15 and TRBJ1-2, with D possibly TRBD1 on 6 matching bases. CDR1 and CDR2 from the germline V gene are LNHNV and YYDKDF (reference sequence). The CDR3 covers 16 residues. V shed 5 bases and J shed 4 bases, with 20 bases lying between them. The CDR3, as DNA: TGTGCCACCAGCCCCCATGCGCAGGGGAGAGTCTATGGCTACACCTTC. The encoded protein is CATSPHAQGRVYGYTF.

This clone has only a few counts. The gene calls are TRBV4-3 and TRBJ1-1, with 7 bases identical to TRBD1. The V segment lost 4 bases and the J segment 4 bases; nucleotides outside the gene matches: 9. Germline V gene data show CDR1 as LGHNA and CDR2 as YSLEER. The CDR3 is 15 residues long. CDR3 in DNA: TGCGCCAGCAGCCTCCGGGGCCACAGGGGCACTGAAGCTTTCTTT. Its protein product is CASSLRGHRGTEAFF.

Only one count was recorded for this clone. V gene TRBV5-1 combines with J gene TRBJ1-2; 11 nucleotides align to TRBD1. CDR1 SGHRS and CDR2 YFSETQ come from the germline V gene. This CDR3 region has 16 residues. V trimming: 4 bases; J trimming: 4 bases; junction bases outside the gene matches: 9. The CDR3 DNA is TGCGCCAGCAGCCGGACAGGGGGCGAAATCTCCTATGGCTACACCTTC. Translating it yields CASSRTGGEISYGYTF.

The sample holds a few counts of this clone. Here the CDR3 DNA reads TGTGCCTGGGGTTCTAGCGCCCATTCGTATTTT. Translation gives CAWGSSAHSYF. The genes are TRBV30 and TRBJ2-3; TRBD2 might be the D (6 bases). Trimming removed 5 bases at V and 14 bases at J, with 17 bases between. The CDR3 contains 11 residues. CDR1 is GTSNPN and CDR2 is SVGIG in the germline V gene (reference sequence).

The rearrangement links TRBV29-1 to TRBJ1-4; D is possibly TRBD1 (6 bases). Germline CDR1 is SQVTM and CDR2 is ANQGSEA. V gave up 4 bases and J gave up 8 bases, with 20 bases separating them. The CDR3 spans 15 residues. CDR3 sequence (DNA): TGCAGCGTTGGTCCAAAGGGGGGGTATAGAGAAAAACTGTTTTTT. It specifies CSVGPKGGYREKLFF. The variable domain in full, completed from reference TRBV29-1 and TRBJ1-4, reads SAVISQKPSRDICQRGTSLTIQCQVDSQVTMMFWYRQQPGQSLTLIATANQGSEATYESGFVIDKFPISRPNLTFSTLTVSNMSPEDSSIYLCSVGPKGGYREKLFFGSGTQLSVL.

J is TRBJ1-2 and V is TRBV5-1, with no clear D. Trimming took off 7 bases at V and 4 bases at J, with 14 bases between the two ends. From germline, CDR1 is SGHRS and CDR2 YFSETQ. This CDR3 spans 13 amino acids. The DNA for the CDR3 is TGCGCCAGCGGTGCTGGAGAGCCCTATGGCTACACCTTC. Encoded protein: CASGAGEPYGYTF.

The chain combines TRBV2 with TRBJ2-5; 8 bases agree with TRBD1. CDR3 length: 14 residues. Germline V gene lookup returns CDR1 SNHLY and CDR2 FYNNEI. Trimming removed 5 bases from V and 5 bases from J; junction bases left unmatched: 7. CDR3 protein: CASSPDRAQETQYF. The CDR3, as DNA: TGTGCCAGCAGTCCGGACAGGGCTCAGGAGACCCAGTACTTC. The full variable domain, completed using reference TRBV2 and TRBJ2-5, is EPEVTQTPSHQVTQMGQEVILRCVPISNHLYFYWYRQILGQKVEFLVSFYNNEISEKSEIFDDQFSVERPDGSNFTLKIRSTKLEDSAMYFCASSPDRAQETQYFGPGTRLLVL.

This clone turned up a few times. The chain carries TRBV10-2 and TRBJ1-6, with a possible D match to TRBD1 (5 bases). V shed 7 bases and J shed 4 bases, with 17 bases lying between them. There are 16 residues in the CDR3. Germline V CDR1 and CDR2: WSHSY, SAAADI. As DNA, the CDR3 is TGCGCCAGCAATCCGGAGGGGACCGGTTATAATTCACCCCTCCACTTT. It yields the protein CASNPEGTGYNSPLHF.

V gene TRBV2 combines with J gene TRBJ1-2; TRBD1 might be the D (6 bases). Trimming removed 6 bases at V and 4 bases at J, with 9 bases between. The CDR3 is 12 amino acids. CDR1 is SNHLY and CDR2 is FYNNEI in the germline V gene. The CDR3 loop reads CASRSDSYGYTF. The CDR3 DNA reads TGTGCCAGCAGATCGGACAGCTATGGCTACACCTTC.

This chain joins TRBV2 and TRBJ2-3; 7 bases line up with TRBD2. The CDR3 has 13 residues. V trimming: 8 bases; J trimming: 3 bases; junction bases outside the gene matches: 5. Germline V gene sequence: CDR1 SNHLY, CDR2 FYNNEI. The CDR3 bases are TGTGCCAGCGGGGGGGAGGGGACAGATACGCAGTATTTT. It specifies CASGGEGTDTQYF.

This chain uses TRBV30 with TRBJ2-7; the D gene is possibly TRBD1 (6 bases). The V end lost 4 bases, the J end lost 7 bases, and 14 bases lay between the germline ends. Germline V CDR1 and CDR2: GTSNPN, SVGIG (reference sequence). This CDR3 spans 12 amino acids. The CDR3, as DNA: TGTGCCTGGACAGGGGTAGGTTGGGAGCAGTACTTC. Translating gives CAWTGVGWEQYF. Full variable domain (outside the CDR3, taken from reference TRBV30 and TRBJ2-7): SQTIHQWPATLVQPVGSPLSLECTVEGTSNPNLYWYRQAAGRGLQLLFYSVGIGQISSEVPQNLSASRPQDRQFILSSKKLLLSDSGFYLCAWTGVGWEQYFGPGTRLTVT.

The chain has TRBV7-2 and TRBJ2-7; D is unresolved. V lost 1 base, J lost 5 bases, and 3 bases lay in between. Germline lookup yields CDR1 SGHTA and CDR2 FQGNSA. This CDR3 spans 11 amino acids. As DNA, the CDR3 is TGTGCCAGCAGCTTAGGTAACGAGCAGTACTTC. Translating gives CASSLGNEQYF.

V usage is TRBV10-3 and J usage is TRBJ2-7; 8 nucleotides match TRBD1. Germline CDR1 and CDR2: ENHRY and SYGVKD. The CDR3 consists of 13 residues. Unmatched junction bases numbered 9, after V lost 7 bases and J lost 7 bases. In DNA form, the CDR3 reads TGTGCCATCAAAGCCCAGGGGGCGAAGGAGCAGTACTTC. Translating it yields CAIKAQGAKEQYF.

The chain uses TRBV4-1 and TRBJ1-2; D unresolved. Trimming stripped 0 bases from V and 3 bases from J, with 11 bases between. CDR1 and CDR2 from the germline V gene are MGHRA and YSYEKL. This CDR3 contains 15 residues. This CDR3 is CASSQEIRTDYGYTF. CDR3 in DNA: TGCGCCAGCAGCCAAGAAATTCGAACAGACTATGGCTACACCTTC.

The J gene is TRBJ1-6, the V gene TRBV7-9, with 8 bases fitting TRBD1. CDR1 is SEHNR, CDR2 FQNEAQ, per germline (reference sequence). This CDR3 is 16 amino acids long. The V segment lost 6 bases and the J segment 5 bases; nucleotides outside the gene matches: 9. The CDR3 DNA reads TGTGCCAGCAGTTCCGGACAGGGACGAAATAATTCACCCCTCCACTTT. Translating it yields CASSSGQGRNNSPLHF.

The chain joins TRBV2 to TRBJ2-7; D may be TRBD2 (5 bases). Trimming removed 4 bases at V and 0 bases at J, with 10 bases between. CDR1 and CDR2 (germline): SNHLY, FYNNEI. This CDR3 is 14 amino acids long. This chain's CDR3 is CASSVSGSSYEQYF. CDR3 DNA sequence: TGTGCCAGCAGTGTATCGGGGAGCTCCTACGAGCAGTACTTC.

The chain carries TRBV5-6 and TRBJ2-7; D perhaps matches TRBD1 (6 bases). The CDR3 spans 16 residues. The ends were cut back, 4 bases at V and 3 bases at J, with 20 bases in the middle. Germline lookup yields CDR1 SGHDT and CDR2 YYEEEE. The CDR3 sequence: CASSNRDNHDYYEQYF. CDR3 coding DNA: TGTGCCAGCAGCAATCGGGACAACCACGATTACTACGAGCAGTACTTC.

About this clone: Other nucleotide sequences in the sample specify the same CDR3. The rearrangement uses TRBV18 and TRBJ1-3, with D unresolved. This CDR3 is built from 14 residues. CDR1 KGHSH and CDR2 LQKENI come from the germline V gene. V lost 3 bases to trimming and J lost 0 bases, with 6 bases between them. The DNA of the CDR3 is TGTGCCAGCTCACCTGGGCCCTCTGGAAACACCATATATTTT. Translation gives CASSPGPSGNTIYF.

V usage is TRBV4-2 and J usage is TRBJ2-5, with D tentatively TRBD1 (7 bases). Germline V lookup: CDR1 LGHNA, CDR2 YNFKEQ. The CDR3 length is 17 residues. V gave up 4 bases and J gave up 4 bases, with 22 bases separating them. CDR3 amino acids: CASSRELGGGNVETQYF. DNA of the CDR3: TGTGCCAGCAGCCGCGAGTTAGGAGGGGGCAACGTAGAGACCCAGTACTTC.